This entry is about one TCR beta chain. Possible read error: a much larger clone is one base away. CDR3 length: 12 amino acids. Germline V CDR1 and CDR2: DFQATT, SNEGSKA (reference sequence). V lost 3 bases, J lost 9 bases, and 5 bases stayed unmatched. TCRdb reanalysed the RT-PCR reads using MiXCR and keeps one entry per CDR3 protein. The table has 650,000 to 800,000 distinct CDR3 sequences, 12% to 15% seen once. This clonotype originated in a female donor in good health, serving as a healthy control. Sequencing input: memory CD4+ T cells from blood. This chain joins TRBV20-1 and TRBJ2-1; the match to TRBD2 covers 7 bases. CDR3 nucleotide sequence: TGCAGTGCTAGGGGGGGGAAGGGTGAGCAGTTCTTC. Amino acid sequence: CSARGGKGEQFF.